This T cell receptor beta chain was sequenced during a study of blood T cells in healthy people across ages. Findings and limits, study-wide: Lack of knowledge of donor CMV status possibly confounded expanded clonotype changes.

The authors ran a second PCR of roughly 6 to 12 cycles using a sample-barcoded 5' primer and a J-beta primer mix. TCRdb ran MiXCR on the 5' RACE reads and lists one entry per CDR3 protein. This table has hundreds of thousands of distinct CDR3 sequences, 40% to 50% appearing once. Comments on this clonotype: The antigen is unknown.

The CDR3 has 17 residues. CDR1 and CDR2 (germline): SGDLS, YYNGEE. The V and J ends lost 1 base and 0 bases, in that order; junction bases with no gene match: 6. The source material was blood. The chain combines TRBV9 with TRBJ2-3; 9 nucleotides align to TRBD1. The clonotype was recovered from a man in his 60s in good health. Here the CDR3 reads CASSVRDRELSTDTQYF. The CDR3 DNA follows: TGTGCCAGCAGCGTACGGGACAGGGAATTGAGCACAGATACGCAGTATTTT.